The 14 T cell receptor beta chains below were found in one sample sequenced in a study of T cells in Graves' hyperthyroidism and ophthalmopathy. The CDR3 regions of TCR beta were amplified from RNA transcripts. A set of HTBI primers served as the primers for a first-round RT-PCR of the TCR CDR3. MiXCR was run by TCRdb on the multiplex PCR reads, yielding one entry per CDR3 protein. The sample carries a few hundred thousand distinct CDR3 sequences, approximately 15% recorded once. The sequenced sample consisted of blood. Receptors were obtained from a woman in her thirties with Graves' hyperthyroidism.

This clonotype has a count of ten or more. The V call is TRBV6-2 or TRBV6-3, the J call TRBJ2-7, with D unresolved. The CDR3 covers 13 residues. The germline V gene encodes CDR1 MNHEY and CDR2 SVGEGT. Trimming left V 0 bases short and J 7 bases short, with 10 bases between. This CDR3 is CASSYSSLREQYF. CDR3 DNA: TGTGCCAGCAGTTACTCGAGTCTTCGGGAGCAGTACTTC.

This clonotype has only a few counts. The rearrangement links TRBV9 to TRBJ2-5, with D unresolved. V was cut by 0 bases and J by 5 bases, with 11 bases left in between. The CDR3 has 14 residues. Germline V gene lookup returns CDR1 SGDLS and CDR2 YYNGEE. The chain's CDR3 is CASSVVGFDETQYF. The CDR3 region has the DNA TGTGCCAGCAGCGTAGTGGGGTTTGACGAGACCCAGTACTTC.

This clonotype was seen ten or more times. The chain has TRBV6-1 and TRBJ2-3, with 11 bases that match TRBD2. The CDR3 is 16 amino acids. Germline-derived CDR1 and CDR2 are MNHNS and SASEGT. With V trimmed by 5 bases and J by 4 bases, 8 bases remained unmatched. CDR3 DNA sequence: TGTGCCAGCAGTTATAAGAGACTAGCGGGATCAGATACGCAGTATTTT. The encoded protein is CASSYKRLAGSDTQYF.

Of note for this clonotype: Germline is not matched at one junction end, which may reflect a read error. CDR3 in DNA: TGTGCCAGCAGCTTGGACGGCAGGGGGAACACTGAAGCTGTCTTT. It specifies CASSLDGRGNTEAVF. V gene TRBV7-3 combines with J gene TRBJ1-1, with 7 nucleotides matching TRBD1. CDR1 is SGHTA, CDR2 FQGTGA, per germline. The CDR3 has 15 amino acids.

This clonotype was seen repeatedly, ten times or more. The chain carries TRBV7-2 and TRBJ2-7; 11 bases map to TRBD2. The V gene end was trimmed by 4 bases and the J gene end by 0 bases; junction bases not matched to a gene: 20. The CDR3 consists of 21 residues. Germline V gives CDR1 SGHTA, CDR2 FQGNSA. CDR3 in amino acids: CASSSTGLRTSGPTHSYEQYF. CDR3 DNA: TGTGCCAGCAGCTCAACTGGTCTACGGACTAGCGGGCCTACCCACTCCTACGAGCAGTACTTC.

This clonotype was detected a few times. The chain joins TRBV29-1 to TRBJ1-4; unclear D gene. CDR3 length: 12 amino acids. CDR1 and CDR2 (germline): SQVTM, ANQGSEA. V gave up 5 bases and J gave up 6 bases, with 10 bases separating them. Here the CDR3 reads CSVRNSDEKLFF. The CDR3 coding sequence is TGCAGCGTTCGCAACAGCGATGAAAAACTGTTTTTT.

This clonotype was recorded many times. The rearrangement uses TRBV6-1 and TRBJ1-1, with D possibly being TRBD1 (5 bases). Germline V CDR1 and CDR2: MNHNS, SASEGT. CDR3 length equals 14 residues. The ends were cut back, 0 bases at V and 8 bases at J, with 13 bases in the middle. For the CDR3, the DNA is TGTGCCAGCAGTGAAGCAGGGACTAGTCAAGAAGCTTTCTTT. Translation gives CASSEAGTSQEAFF.

This clonotype has only a few counts. J is TRBJ2-3 and V is TRBV20-1; no definite D call. Trimming took 6 bases from V and 4 from J, leaving 8 bases between them. The CDR3 is 11 residues long. Germline loops: CDR1 DFQATT, CDR2 SNEGSKA (reference sequence). The CDR3 DNA is TGCAGTGCCCCCGGGCCAGATACGCAGTATTTT. Translation gives CSAPGPDTQYF.

At least ten counts were recorded for this clonotype. The gene calls are TRBV12-3 or TRBV12-4 and TRBJ1-2; 11 bases are shared with TRBD1. There are 14 residues in the CDR3. Trimming at V came to 6 bases and at J to 4 bases, leaving 4 bases not matched to a gene. The DNA for the CDR3 is TGTGCCAGCAGCCCGGGACAGGGGGTCTATGGCTACACCTTC. Its protein product is CASSPGQGVYGYTF.

The V call is TRBV20-1, the J call TRBJ2-7; 11 nucleotides agree with TRBD2. The CDR3 loop spans 13 amino acids. V was pared by 7 bases and J by 6 bases, with 8 bases of the junction left unmatched. From germline, CDR1 is DFQATT and CDR2 SNEGSKA (reference sequence). This CDR3 is CSVKLAGAVEQYF. The CDR3 DNA sequence: TGCAGTGTTAAACTAGCGGGGGCCGTCGAGCAGTACTTC.

This clonotype was recorded many times. The rearrangement uses TRBV12-3 or TRBV12-4 and TRBJ2-4, with TRBD2 matching 11 bases. V trimming: 3 bases; J trimming: 0 bases; junction bases outside the gene matches: 7. The CDR3 has 18 residues. DNA of the CDR3: TGTGCCAGCAGTTTCTGGCTAGCGGGAGGCGGAGCCAAAAACATTCAGTACTTC. Translating it yields CASSFWLAGGGAKNIQYF.

This clonotype was found a few times. This chain uses TRBV7-3 with TRBJ2-1; 9 bases align to TRBD2. The V gene's germline CDR1 is SGHTA and CDR2 FQGTGA. The V gene end was trimmed by 0 bases and the J gene end by 5 bases; junction bases not matched to a gene: 5. The CDR3 contains 16 residues. The CDR3 DNA reads as TGTGCCAGCAGCTTAACGGGTAGCGGGGGAAACAATGAGCAGTTCTTC. It translates to CASSLTGSGGNNEQFF.

The V gene is TRBV4-1, the J gene TRBJ1-5; D gene uncertain. Germline lookup yields CDR1 MGHRA and CDR2 YSYEKL. The CDR3 length is 13 residues. V lost 3 bases and J lost 12, with 15 bases in between. The CDR3 sequence: CASSHKEGYHQHF. CDR3 bases: TGCGCCAGCAGCCACAAAGAGGGATACCACCAGCATTTT.

This clonotype was found many times. The J gene is TRBJ2-2, the V gene TRBV6-1; 7 bases agree with TRBD1. The J segment lost 2 bases and the V segment lost 6 bases, leaving 9 bases of the junction unmatched. Germline CDR1 reads MNHNS; CDR2 reads SASEGT. The CDR3 length is 16 residues. The CDR3, as DNA: TGTGCCAGCAGCCGATACAGGGGTCCTAACACCGGGGAGCTGTTTTTT. This translates into CASSRYRGPNTGELFF.